This record covers a single TCR beta chain. The antigen is undetermined. Using immunoSEQ multiplex PCR, the repertoire was profiled, and TCRdb retains in-frame clones only, with some absent. The table has 150,000 to 200,000 clones, around 94% seen once. The sample belongs to a study of T cell responses to AZD1222 COVID-19 vaccine. V lost 1 base and J 6 bases, leaving 15 bases between the germline ends. The V gene's germline CDR1 is MGHRA and CDR2 YSYEKL. The CDR3 runs to 15 residues. General study results and limits: Clonal diversity was possibly underestimated; the donors were predominantly white British and more often female. Distributed over spike, vaccine-associated CD4 TCRs predominated at 160-218 and 743-854. Spike-specific TCR repertoires showed rising breadth and depth after two AZD1222 doses.

This chain connects TRBV4-1 to TRBJ1-1; D ambiguous. Material: peripheral blood, obtained 28 days after the second dose of the MenACWY control vaccine. This TCR was recovered from an adult who received the MenACWY meningococcal vaccine as a control. The CDR3 here is CASSQGLSPWAEAFF. The CDR3 bases are TGCGCCAGCAGCCAAGGGCTGTCCCCTTGGGCTGAAGCTTTCTTT.